The 18 T cell receptor beta chains given below trace back to one sample, sequenced in a study of T cell changes during pregnancy in multiple sclerosis. TCRdb's copy holds only in-frame clones and misses some; the assay was immunoSEQ multiplex PCR. The data contain over 60,000 clones, around 97% of them singletons. The input for sequencing was CD8+ T cells from peripheral blood mononuclear cells, taken after pregnancy. The receptors were sampled from a female donor with multiple sclerosis, enrolled in a pregnancy study.

This clone appeared once. The CDR3, as DNA: TGTGCCACCAGCGGCGGGGTAAGCACAGATACGCAGTATTTT. Protein: CATSGGVSTDTQYF. The chain employs TRBV15 and TRBJ2-3; TRBD2 might be the D (6 bases). V lost 5 bases to trimming and J lost 0 bases, with 9 bases between them. This CDR3 contains 14 residues. The V gene's germline CDR1 is LNHNV and CDR2 YYDKDF (reference sequence).

The chain couples TRBV19 to TRBJ2-1; 10 nucleotides match TRBD2. The V gene end was trimmed by 3 bases and the J gene end by 0 bases; junction bases not matched to a gene: 8. This CDR3 has 18 amino acids. CDR1 and CDR2 (germline): LNHDA, SQIVND (reference sequence). This CDR3 reads CASSIGSSGRNSYNEQFF. CDR3 coding DNA: TGTGCCAGTAGTATCGGGTCTAGCGGGAGAAACTCCTACAATGAGCAGTTCTTC. The full variable domain, its missing parts supplied by reference TRBV19 and TRBJ2-1, is DGGITQSPKYLFRKEGQNVTLSCEQNLNHDAMYWYRQDPGQGLRLIYYSQIVNDFQKGDIAEGYSVSREKKESFPLTVTSAQKNPTAFYLCASSIGSSGRNSYNEQFFGPGTRLTVL.

This chain links TRBV5-3 with TRBJ2-7, with 9 bases that match TRBD1. TRBV5-3 is sorted into the ORF group, with uncertain function. With 1 base clipped from V and 6 bases from J, the junction kept 5 bases outside the gene matches. This CDR3 region has 14 residues. The CDR3 coding sequence is TGTGCCAGAAGCTTGTGCGGACAGGGGTTCGAGCAGTACTTC. Protein product: CARSLCGQGFEQYF.

CDR3 sequence reads: CASSVLSSEEQFF. CDR3 coding DNA: TGTGCCAGCAGCGTATTGAGTAGCGAGGAGCAGTTCTTC. The rearrangement links TRBV9 to TRBJ2-1; possibly TRBD2 for D (5 bases). The CDR3 length is 13 residues. V was clipped by 1 base and J by 10 bases, with 12 bases between them. Per germline, CDR1 SGDLS and CDR2 YYNGEE.

The V and J genes are TRBV7-2 and TRBJ2-7, with 8 bases aligning to TRBD2. The trim removed 3 bases at V and 6 bases at J, leaving 4 bases unmatched. The germline V gene encodes CDR1 SGHTA and CDR2 FQGNSA. CDR3 length equals 13 residues. The CDR3 loop is CASSFGLASEQYF. CDR3 DNA: TGTGCCAGCAGCTTCGGACTAGCCTCCGAGCAGTACTTC.

As to this clone: The same CDR3 can be traced to other DNA sequences in this sample. J is TRBJ1-2 and V is TRBV30, with a weak D call TRBD1 (6 bases). The CDR3 covers 13 residues. Germline CDR1 GTSNPN, CDR2 SVGIG (reference sequence). V dropped 2 bases and J dropped 4 bases, with 11 bases sitting between them. In DNA, the CDR3 is TGTGCCTGGAGTACGGGGGGCTCCTATGGCTACACCTTC. Protein sequence: CAWSTGGSYGYTF. The variable domain in full, with the rest retrieved from reference TRBV30 and TRBJ1-2, is SQTIHQWPATLVQPVGSPLSLECTVEGTSNPNLYWYRQAAGRGLQLLFYSVGIGQISSEVPQNLSASRPQDRQFILSSKKLLLSDSGFYLCAWSTGGSYGYTFGSGTRLTVV.

This chain links TRBV30 with TRBJ1-6, with D maybe TRBD1 (6 bases). Germline CDR1 reads GTSNPN; CDR2 reads SVGIG (reference sequence). This CDR3 has 14 residues. Trimming took off 2 bases at V and 10 bases at J, with 15 bases between the two ends. The CDR3 sequence: CAWSSTGLGSPLHF. CDR3 nucleotide sequence: TGTGCCTGGAGTAGTACAGGGTTAGGGTCACCCCTCCACTTT.

The chain links TRBV27 to TRBJ1-1; weak D call: TRBD1 (6 bases). CDR3 length equals 15 residues. Trimming stripped 2 bases from V and 2 bases from J, with 12 bases between. Germline V CDR1 and CDR2: MNHEY, SMNVEV (reference sequence). CDR3 in amino acids: CASSLGLGGNTEAFF. For the CDR3, the DNA is TGTGCCAGCAGTTTAGGCCTAGGGGGAAACACTGAAGCTTTCTTT.

V usage is TRBV19 and J usage is TRBJ2-5, with 10 bases identical to TRBD2. CDR1 and CDR2 from the germline V gene are LNHDA and SQIVND (reference sequence). V lost 4 bases to trimming and J lost 2 bases; unmatched junction nucleotides: 10. This CDR3 is 17 amino acids long. The CDR3 DNA follows: TGTGCCAGTAGTAACCGACTAGCGGGCGCACTTCAAGAGACCCAGTACTTC. It specifies CASSNRLAGALQETQYF.

This rearrangement joins TRBV2 to TRBJ2-1; perhaps TRBD1 as D (5 bases). V was clipped by 2 bases and J by 4 bases, with 12 bases between them. Germline V gene data show CDR1 as SNHLY and CDR2 as FYNNEI. CDR3 length: 15 residues. The CDR3 sequence: CASSERGLRYNEQFF. The CDR3 coding sequence is TGTGCCAGCAGTGAAAGGGGCCTTAGGTACAATGAGCAGTTCTTC.

The chain uses TRBV5-1 and TRBJ1-5, with no clear D. Trimming stripped 4 bases from V and 2 bases from J, with 13 bases between. This CDR3 spans 15 amino acids. In germline, CDR1 is SGHRS, CDR2 YFSETQ. The CDR3, as DNA: TGCGCCAGCAGCGTGGAGCATTTTGGCAATCAGCCCCAGCATTTT. This translates into CASSVEHFGNQPQHF.

This chain connects TRBV27 to TRBJ1-4; D uncertain. The CDR3 contains 13 residues. Germline CDR1 reads MNHEY; CDR2 reads SMNVEV (reference sequence). Deletions cut 2 bases from V and 10 bases from J, with 11 bases between. The CDR3 here is CASSLGEGAKLFF. CDR3 DNA: TGTGCCAGCAGTTTAGGCGAGGGTGCAAAACTGTTTTTT.

V and J are TRBV25-1 and TRBJ2-5, with D perhaps TRBD2 (6 bases). V lost 1 base, J lost 9 bases, and 18 bases lay in between. The CDR3 consists of 15 residues. Germline CDR1 MGHDK, CDR2 SYGVNS. The CDR3 region is CASSELRETWGAQYF. The CDR3 DNA reads TGTGCCAGCAGTGAATTAAGGGAGACTTGGGGGGCCCAGTACTTC.

This rearrangement joins TRBV29-1 to TRBJ2-3; D is possibly TRBD1 (6 bases). Trimming took 6 bases from V and 0 from J, leaving 13 bases between them. There are 14 residues in the CDR3. Per germline, CDR1 SQVTM and CDR2 ANQGSEA. The CDR3 nucleotides are TGCAGCGTGCCCACCCAGGGGAGCACAGATACGCAGTATTTT. Translated, it gives CSVPTQGSTDTQYF.

The chain couples TRBV27 to TRBJ2-7; D is perhaps TRBD1 (7 bases). The V end lost 4 bases, the J end lost 4 bases, and 20 bases lay between the germline ends. Germline CDR1 is MNHEY and CDR2 is SMNVEV (reference sequence). The CDR3 is 16 amino acids. CDR3 amino acids: CASSSGGGVRGYEQYF. DNA of the CDR3: TGTGCCAGCAGTTCAGGGGGAGGAGTGAGAGGATACGAGCAGTACTTC.

The J gene is TRBJ2-1, the V gene TRBV19; 9 nucleotides agree with TRBD2. This CDR3 region has 14 residues. Unmatched junction bases numbered 9, after V lost 6 bases and J lost 9 bases. Germline V CDR1 and CDR2: LNHDA, SQIVND (reference sequence). The CDR3 loop is CASRWGSGSSEQFF. In DNA form, the CDR3 reads TGTGCCAGTAGGTGGGGTAGCGGGAGTAGTGAGCAGTTCTTC.

The V call is TRBV7-2, the J call TRBJ2-7, with D possibly TRBD2 on 5 matching bases. Trimming cost V 2 bases and J 2 bases, with 13 bases left between them. The germline CDR1 and CDR2 sequences are SGHTA and FQGNSA. The CDR3 has 15 residues. The CDR3 loop reads CASSLRSGIAYEQYF. The CDR3 nucleotides read TGTGCCAGCAGCTTAAGAAGCGGCATTGCCTACGAGCAGTACTTC.

The rearrangement joins TRBV14 to TRBJ2-1; 11 nucleotides agree with TRBD2. The CDR3 runs 16 residues. With V trimmed by 1 base and J by 7 bases, 6 bases remained unmatched. CDR1 is SGHDN, CDR2 FVKESK, per germline. This CDR3 reads CASSQGGSGRANEQFF. DNA for the CDR3: TGTGCCAGCAGCCAAGGGGGTAGCGGGAGGGCTAATGAGCAGTTCTTC.